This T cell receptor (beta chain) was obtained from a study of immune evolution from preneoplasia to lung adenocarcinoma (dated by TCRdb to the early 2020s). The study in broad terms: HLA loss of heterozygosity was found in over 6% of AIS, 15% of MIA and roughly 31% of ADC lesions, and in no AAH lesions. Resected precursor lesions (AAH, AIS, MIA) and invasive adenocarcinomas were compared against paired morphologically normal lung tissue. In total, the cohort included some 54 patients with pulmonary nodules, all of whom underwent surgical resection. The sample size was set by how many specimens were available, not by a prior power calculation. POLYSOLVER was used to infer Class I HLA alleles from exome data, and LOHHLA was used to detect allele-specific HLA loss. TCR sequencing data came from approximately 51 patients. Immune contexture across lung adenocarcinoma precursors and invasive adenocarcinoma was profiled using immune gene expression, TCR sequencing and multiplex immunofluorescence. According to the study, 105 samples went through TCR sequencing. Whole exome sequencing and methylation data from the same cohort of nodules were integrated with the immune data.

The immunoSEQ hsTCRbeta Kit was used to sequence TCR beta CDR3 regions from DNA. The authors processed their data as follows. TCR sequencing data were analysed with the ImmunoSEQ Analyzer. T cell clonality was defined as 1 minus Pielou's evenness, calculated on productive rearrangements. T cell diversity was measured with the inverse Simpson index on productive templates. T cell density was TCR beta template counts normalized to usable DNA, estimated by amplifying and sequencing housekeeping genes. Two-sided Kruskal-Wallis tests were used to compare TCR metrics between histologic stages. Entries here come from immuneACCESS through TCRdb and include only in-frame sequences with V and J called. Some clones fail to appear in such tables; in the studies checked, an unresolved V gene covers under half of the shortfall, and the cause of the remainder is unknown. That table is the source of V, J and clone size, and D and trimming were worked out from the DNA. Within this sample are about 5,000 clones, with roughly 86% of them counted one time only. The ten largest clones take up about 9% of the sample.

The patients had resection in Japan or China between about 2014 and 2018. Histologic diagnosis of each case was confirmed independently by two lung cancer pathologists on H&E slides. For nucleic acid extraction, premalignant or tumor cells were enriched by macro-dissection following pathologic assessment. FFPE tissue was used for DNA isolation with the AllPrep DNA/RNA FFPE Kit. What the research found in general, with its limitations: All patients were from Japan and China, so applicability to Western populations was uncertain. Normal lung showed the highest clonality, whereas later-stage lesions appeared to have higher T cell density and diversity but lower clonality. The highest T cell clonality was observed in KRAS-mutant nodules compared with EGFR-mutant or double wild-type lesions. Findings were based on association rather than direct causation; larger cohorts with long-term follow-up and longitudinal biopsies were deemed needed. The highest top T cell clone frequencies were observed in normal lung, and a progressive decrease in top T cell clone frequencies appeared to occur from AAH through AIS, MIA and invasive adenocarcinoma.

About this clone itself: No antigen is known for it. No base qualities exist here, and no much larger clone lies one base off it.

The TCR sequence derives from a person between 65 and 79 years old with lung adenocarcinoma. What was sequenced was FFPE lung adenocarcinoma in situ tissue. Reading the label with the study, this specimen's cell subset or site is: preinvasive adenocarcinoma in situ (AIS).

The sequence in DNA is TGTGCCAGTATCAGTACGGGGGCCGGGGAGCTGTTTTTT. This gives the protein CASISTGAGELFF. In this chain, TRBV19 is recombined with TRBJ2-2; a tentative D match to TRBD2 spans 6 bases. Via the germline V gene (reference sequence), CDR1 is LNHDA and CDR2 SQIVND. Including the terminal cysteine and phenylalanine, the CDR3 comprises 13 residues. CDR3 DNA is the only sequence kept; it has 39 bases, read in frame from the first base. V is shortened by 7 bases, J by 6 bases, and the region joining them spans 12 bases.